This passage covers 21 T cell receptor beta chains from one sample sequenced in a study of blood T cell repertoires in COVID-19. Generated by immunoSEQ multiplex PCR, the TCRdb table keeps only in-frame clones and is missing some. The sample has over 200,000 clones, under 85% seen once. The sample consisted of peripheral blood. Every receptor here comes from a woman aged 25 to 39 with COVID-19, enrolled during active disease.

CDR3: CSAGPGETQYF. DNA for the CDR3: TGCAGTGCTGGCCCAGGAGAGACCCAGTACTTC. This chain connects TRBV20-1 to TRBJ2-5; D uncertain. This CDR3 spans 11 amino acids. Germline V gene data show CDR1 as DFQATT and CDR2 as SNEGSKA (reference sequence). V was shortened by 5 bases and J by 4 bases, with 8 bases between the two germline ends.

CDR3 in DNA: TGCAGCGTTGAGGGTAGGGGACTAGCGGGCCCTGGTATTCACAATGAGCAGTTCTTC. Encoded protein: CSVEGRGLAGPGIHNEQFF. The V and J genes are TRBV29-1 and TRBJ2-1; TRBD2 matches at 12 bases. The germline V gene encodes CDR1 SQVTM and CDR2 ANQGSEA. Trimming cost V 3 bases and J 5 bases; bases outside gene matches: 17. The CDR3 is made up of 19 amino acids.

Only a few counts were recorded for this clone. The chain combines TRBV27 with TRBJ1-6; TRBD1 might be the D (5 bases). The CDR3 runs to 14 residues. V lost 2 bases and J lost 8, with 10 bases in between. Germline-derived CDR1 and CDR2 are MNHEY and SMNVEV (reference sequence). The DNA for the CDR3 is TGTGCCAGCAGTTTAATCAGGGTGGATTCACCCCTCCACTTT. It codes for CASSLIRVDSPLHF.

The gene calls are TRBV7-3 and TRBJ2-3, with 10 nucleotides matching TRBD2. Trimming at V came to 4 bases and at J to 5 bases, leaving 3 bases not matched to a gene. CDR1 and CDR2 (germline): SGHTA, FQGTGA. This CDR3 comprises 14 residues. The CDR3, as DNA: TGTGCCAGCAGCTCAGCGGGGGGGCAAGATACGCAGTATTTT. This encodes CASSSAGGQDTQYF.

The CDR3 DNA sequence: TGTGCCAGCAGCCGCCGGGACAGGCTCTCCTACGAGCAGTACTTC. It encodes CASSRRDRLSYEQYF. The chain is built from TRBV7-8 and TRBJ2-7; 8 bases line up with TRBD1. V was pared by 5 bases and J by 0 bases, with 6 bases of the junction left unmatched. Germline V gives CDR1 SGHVS, CDR2 FQNEAQ. This CDR3 spans 15 amino acids.

The chain links TRBV11-1 to TRBJ1-2; TRBD1 agrees at 8 bases. Trimming at V came to 5 bases and at J to 0 bases, leaving 8 bases not matched to a gene. Germline loops: CDR1 SGHAT, CDR2 FQDESV (reference sequence). This CDR3 spans 16 amino acids. The CDR3 sequence is CASSQDRVGTNYGYTF. In DNA, the CDR3 is TGTGCCAGCAGCCAGGACAGGGTTGGGACTAACTATGGCTACACCTTC.

The gene calls are TRBV19 and TRBJ1-5; 8 positions match TRBD1. The junction had 9 bases not matched to a gene; V was cut back by 4 bases and J by 4 bases. CDR1 and CDR2 (germline): LNHDA, SQIVND (reference sequence). This CDR3 contains 16 residues. CDR3 in DNA: TGTGCCAGTAGTAGAAGACAGGGGTTTAAGAATCAGCCCCAGCATTTT. It encodes CASSRRQGFKNQPQHF.

This clone was picked up one time. This chain connects TRBV6-1 to TRBJ2-1; 7 bases are shared with TRBD1. V lost 1 base to trimming and J lost 3 bases; unmatched junction nucleotides: 3. CDR1 MNHNS and CDR2 SASEGT come from the germline V gene. This CDR3 has 15 amino acids. The DNA of the CDR3 is TGTGCCAGCAGTGAAGAGGGGGCCTACTACAATGAGCAGTTCTTC. This sequence encodes CASSEEGAYYNEQFF.

The V gene is TRBV6-4, the J gene TRBJ2-1, with 8 bases matching TRBD1. The germline gives CDR1 MRHNA, CDR2 SNTAGT. V gave up 8 bases and J gave up 7 bases; unmatched junction bases: 16. The CDR3 has 16 residues. The DNA for the CDR3 is TGTGCCAGCGCCGTTCTCGGGACAGGCCTTTCTAATGAGCAGTTCTTC. Encoded protein: CASAVLGTGLSNEQFF.

The chain couples TRBV2 to TRBJ1-1; possibly TRBD1 for D (6 bases). The V gene's germline CDR1 is SNHLY and CDR2 FYNNEI. This CDR3 has 12 amino acids. The germline V and J ends were trimmed by 6 bases and 6 bases, with 11 bases remaining between them. The CDR3 DNA sequence: TGTGCCAGCAGACTTACAGGGTCTGAAGCTTTCTTT. Translating gives CASRLTGSEAFF. Looking up the rest from reference TRBV2 and TRBJ1-1 gives the full variable domain: EPEVTQTPSHQVTQMGQEVILRCVPISNHLYFYWYRQILGQKVEFLVSFYNNEISEKSEIFDDQFSVERPDGSNFTLKIRSTKLEDSAMYFCASRLTGSEAFFGQGTRLTVV.

The chain recombines TRBV12-5 with TRBJ1-1, with D uncertain. CDR1 is LGHNT and CDR2 is FRNRAP in the germline V gene. This CDR3 has 12 amino acids. The V end lost 8 bases, the J end lost 1 base, and 8 bases lay between the germline ends. CDR3 protein: CASTATNTEAFF. The DNA of the CDR3 is TGTGCTAGTACTGCCACGAACACTGAAGCTTTCTTT. Together with reference TRBV12-5 and TRBJ1-1, the CDR3 gives the full variable domain: DARVTQTPRHKVTEMGQEVTMRCQPILGHNTVFWYRQTMMQGLELLAYFRNRAPLDDSGMPKDRFSAEMPDATLATLKIQPSEPRDSAVYFCASTATNTEAFFGQGTRLTVV.

The gene calls are TRBV3-1 (or the pseudogene TRBV3-2) and TRBJ2-4, with unresolved D. This CDR3 spans 15 amino acids. Deletions cut 1 base from V and 0 bases from J, with 7 bases between. Germline V CDR1 and CDR2: LGHDT, YNNKEL (reference sequence). CDR3 coding DNA: TGTGCCAGCAGCCAAGGGCACATAGCCAAAAACATTCAGTACTTC. Residues: CASSQGHIAKNIQYF.

CDR3 sequence (DNA): TGTGCCAGCAGCTTAGAATCTGGGAGCGGGAGACCCTACAATGAGCAGTTCTTC. Translating it yields CASSLESGSGRPYNEQFF. The chain carries TRBV7-6 and TRBJ2-1; 8 bases match TRBD2. The V segment lost 1 base and the J segment 2 bases; nucleotides outside the gene matches: 10. CDR3 length equals 18 residues. Per germline, CDR1 SGHVS and CDR2 FNYEAQ. The full variable domain, its missing parts supplied by reference TRBV7-6 and TRBJ2-1, is GAGVSQSPRYKVTKRGQDVALRCDPISGHVSLYWYRQALGQGPEFLTYFNYEAQQDKSGLPNDRFSAERPEGSISTLTIQRTEQRDSAMYRCASSLESGSGRPYNEQFFGPGTRLTVL.

This clone was found a few times. The chain uses TRBV2 and TRBJ2-1; 8 bases map to TRBD2. V was pared by 7 bases and J by 0 bases, with 5 bases of the junction left unmatched. This CDR3 has 15 residues. CDR1 is SNHLY and CDR2 is FYNNEI in the germline V gene. The CDR3 DNA follows: TGTGCCAGCAAGACCGGGACTAGCTCCTACAATGAGCAGTTCTTC. It translates to CASKTGTSSYNEQFF.

The chain links TRBV5-1 to TRBJ1-4; 9 nucleotides align to TRBD1. Germline V lookup: CDR1 SGHRS, CDR2 YFSETQ. V lost 0 bases, J lost 4 bases, and 1 base stayed unmatched. The CDR3 has 15 amino acids. Here the CDR3 DNA reads TGCGCCAGCAGCTTGGTGGGACAGGGTAATGAAAAACTGTTTTTT. Translation: CASSLVGQGNEKLFF.

The V call is TRBV15, the J call TRBJ2-3, with TRBD2 matching 7 bases. The trim removed 5 bases at V and 0 bases at J, leaving 14 bases unmatched. The CDR3 runs to 18 residues. Germline V CDR1 and CDR2: LNHNV, YYDKDF (reference sequence). The CDR3 loop is CATSGNRVLALSTDTQYF. The CDR3, as DNA: TGTGCCACCAGCGGAAACCGAGTACTAGCGCTTAGCACAGATACGCAGTATTTT.

This clone was detected only a few times. The V and J genes are TRBV11-3 and TRBJ1-5; 7 nucleotides match TRBD1. Germline CDR1 reads SGHNT; CDR2 reads YENEEA. The ends lost 5 bases at V and 10 bases at J; junction bases unmatched: 17. The CDR3 covers 16 residues. The CDR3 here is CASSTTGSGLGNPQHF. CDR3 nucleotides: TGTGCCAGCAGCACGACAGGGTCGGGCTTGGGAAATCCCCAGCATTTT.

V gene TRBV7-9 combines with J gene TRBJ1-2, with TRBD1 identical over 8 bases. V lost 1 base, J lost 4 bases, and 2 bases stayed unmatched. The CDR3 runs to 14 residues. Germline lookup yields CDR1 SEHNR and CDR2 FQNEAQ (reference sequence). CDR3 sequence (DNA): TGTGCCAGCAGCTTAGGAGGACAGGGCTATGGCTACACCTTC. This sequence encodes CASSLGGQGYGYTF.

This chain uses TRBV19 with TRBJ2-1; D is possibly TRBD2 (6 bases). The CDR3 has 15 amino acids. The ends were cut back, 5 bases at V and 5 bases at J, with 16 bases in the middle. Germline V gene sequence: CDR1 LNHDA, CDR2 SQIVND (reference sequence). This chain's CDR3 is CASSPLGSGHNEQFF. The CDR3 DNA reads TGTGCCAGTAGTCCCCTGGGTAGCGGCCACAATGAGCAGTTCTTC.

The chain links TRBV9 to TRBJ2-3; a possible D gene is TRBD2 (6 bases). Per the germline V gene, CDR1 is SGDLS and CDR2 is YYNGEE. This CDR3 has 14 residues. Trimming cost V 7 bases and J 4 bases, with 16 bases left between them. The CDR3 bases are TGTGCCAGCGGGGGGAAAGGGTCGTCAGATACGCAGTATTTT. This gives the protein CASGGKGSSDTQYF.

This clone was picked up a small number of times. The V gene is TRBV6-2 or TRBV6-3, the J gene TRBJ1-6; 8 bases line up with TRBD1. V dropped 6 bases and J dropped 10; count of bases not matched to a gene: 11. Germline-derived CDR1 and CDR2 are MNHEY and SVGEGT. This CDR3 is built from 15 residues. As DNA, the CDR3 is TGTGCCAGCAGCTCCCCCGGACAGGGAAGGTCACCCCTCCACTTT. Its protein is CASSSPGQGRSPLHF.